The present entry profiles one T cell receptor (beta chain) with its context. Its cognate antigen is unknown. The data belong to a study of cytomegalovirus exposure and HLA in healthy donors. General study points: In vitro data verified a few CMV-associated chains as specific for CMV antigens.

Germline CDR1 is SGHTA and CDR2 is FQGNSA. Losses at the gene ends were 1 base for V and 7 bases for J; bases not matched to a gene: 7. The CDR3 has 16 amino acids. TCRdb's copy holds only in-frame clones and misses some; the assay was immunoSEQ multiplex PCR. The repertoire holds about 330,000 clones, with 86% as singletons. The genes are TRBV7-2 and TRBJ1-5; 10 positions match TRBD1. The TCR originated in a woman between 18 and 29 years old in good health and CMV-seronegative. The sample taken for sequencing was PBMCs. The CDR3 DNA reads TGTGCCAGCAGCTTAGTTCACGGGACAGGGGAACAGCCCCAGCATTTT. It encodes CASSLVHGTGEQPQHF.